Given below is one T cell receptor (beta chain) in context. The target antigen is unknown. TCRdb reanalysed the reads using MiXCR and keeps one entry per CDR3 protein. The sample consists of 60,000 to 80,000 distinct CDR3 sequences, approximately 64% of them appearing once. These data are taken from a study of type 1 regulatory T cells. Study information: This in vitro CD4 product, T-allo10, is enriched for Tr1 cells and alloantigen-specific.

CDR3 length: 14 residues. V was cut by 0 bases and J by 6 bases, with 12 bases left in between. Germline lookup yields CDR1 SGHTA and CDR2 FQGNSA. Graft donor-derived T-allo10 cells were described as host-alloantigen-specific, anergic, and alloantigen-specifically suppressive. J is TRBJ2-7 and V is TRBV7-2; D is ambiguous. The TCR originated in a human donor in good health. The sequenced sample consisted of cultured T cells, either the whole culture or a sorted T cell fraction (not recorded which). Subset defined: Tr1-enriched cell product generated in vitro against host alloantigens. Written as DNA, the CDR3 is TGTGCCAGCAGCTTAGCGGCAGTCCTGTCCGAGCAGTACTTC. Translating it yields CASSLAAVLSEQYF.